The T cell receptor (beta chain) under discussion was sequenced for a study of OX40 agonist ivuxolimab in advanced cancers. At the level of the study: The mean age was approximately 56 years, ranging from 23 to 79, with approximately 85% of participants male. Under the entry rules, prior anti-PD-1, anti-PD-L1 or anti-CTLA-4 therapy was allowed, and roughly 41% had some. Overall study findings and caveats: Blood T cells, both CD4+ and CD8+, expanded clonally by week 6 at 0.1 to 3.0 mg/kg. Antigens targeted by the expanded peripheral T cells were not determined.

Data came from immunoSEQ multiplex PCR; TCRdb stores just in-frame clones and leaves some out. The sample lists around 69,000 clones; about 79% were seen once. This clone was picked up one time. As yet, its antigen is unknown. The germline gives CDR1 MNHEY, CDR2 SMNVEV (reference sequence). The CDR3 runs to 14 residues. V shed 3 bases and J shed 1 base, with 7 bases lying between them. The receptor was isolated from an adult with an advanced solid tumor such as melanoma, head and neck, liver or kidney cancer. The V and J genes are TRBV27 and TRBJ2-1; D is unresolved. Sequencing used CD4+ or CD8+ T cells sorted from blood, obtained in a trial of the OX40 agonist ivuxolimab. CDR3 nucleotide sequence: TGTGCCAGCAGTTTTGTCGAGTCCTACAATGAGCAGTTCTTC. It translates to CASSFVESYNEQFF.